These 9 T cell receptor beta chains came from one sample sequenced in a study of control samples from healthy donors and cancer patients. Sequencing was performed with immunoSEQ multiplex PCR; in TCRdb, only in-frame clones are kept and a portion is missing. Of about 110,000 clones listed, about 89% are singletons. Input material: blood. The origin of the receptors is a woman aged 45 to 65 in good health.

The genes are TRBV7-3 and TRBJ2-3; perhaps TRBD2 as D (7 bases). The V end lost 5 bases, the J end lost 4 bases, and 22 bases lay between the germline ends. CDR3 length equals 17 residues. Looked up from germline, CDR1 is SGHTA and CDR2 is FQGTGA. CDR3 region: CASSPMGGGPRADTQYF. CDR3 nucleotide sequence: TGTGCCAGCAGCCCGATGGGGGGGGGCCCTCGGGCAGATACGCAGTATTTT.

The CDR3 protein is CASSQLLAGGPYEQYV. The CDR3 DNA reads as TGTGCCAGCAGCCAACTATTAGCGGGAGGCCCCTACGAGCAGTACGTC. V and J are TRBV3-1 (or the pseudogene TRBV3-2) and TRBJ2-7; 10 nucleotides agree with TRBD2. The CDR3 totals 16 residues. The germline gives CDR1 LGHDT, CDR2 YNNKEL (reference sequence). J lost 2 bases, V lost 2 bases, and 6 bases had no gene match.

This clone was seen more than once but under ten times. The chain is built from TRBV2 and TRBJ2-7, with D uncertain. With 2 bases removed from V and 6 bases from J, the gap between germline ends came to 8 bases. The CDR3 is 12 amino acids. Germline-derived CDR1 and CDR2 are SNHLY and FYNNEI. The CDR3 reads CASSEKRTEQYV. In DNA, the CDR3 is TGTGCCAGCAGTGAAAAGCGAACCGAGCAGTACGTC.

The J gene is TRBJ1-5, the V gene TRBV27; possibly TRBD1 for D (5 bases). The CDR3 extends over 16 amino acids. Per germline, CDR1 MNHEY and CDR2 SMNVEV (reference sequence). V lost 2 bases, J lost 0 bases, and 11 bases lay in between. CDR3 sequence: CASSLRTPYSNQPQHF. CDR3 sequence (DNA): TGTGCCAGCAGTTTACGGACACCTTATAGCAATCAGCCCCAGCATTTT.

The chain uses TRBV7-2 and TRBJ1-1; D may be TRBD1 (6 bases). CDR1 and CDR2 (germline): SGHTA, FQGNSA. The CDR3 is 15 amino acids. V lost 1 base and J lost 8, with 17 bases in between. CDR3 sequence: CASSLGGAGDREAFF. As DNA, the CDR3 is TGTGCCAGCAGCTTAGGGGGGGCGGGCGACAGGGAAGCTTTCTTT.

This clone was recorded a few times. This chain joins TRBV30 and TRBJ2-1; 8 bases match TRBD2. From germline, CDR1 is GTSNPN and CDR2 SVGIG (reference sequence). J was trimmed by 9 bases and V by 3 bases; bases with no gene match: 7. The CDR3 sequence is 13 residues long. The CDR3 here is CAWRFYREGEQFF. The CDR3 nucleotides are TGTGCCTGGAGGTTTTATCGGGAGGGTGAGCAGTTCTTC.

This clone has a single count. This chain connects TRBV7-9 to TRBJ2-4; 7 positions match TRBD2. Per the germline V gene, CDR1 is SEHNR and CDR2 is FQNEAQ (reference sequence). The ends lost 6 bases at V and 8 bases at J; junction bases unmatched: 7. The CDR3 sequence is 13 residues long. In DNA form, the CDR3 reads TGTGCCAGCAGACCGGGACTAAATCACATTCAGTACTTC. Translation gives CASRPGLNHIQYF.

The rearrangement uses TRBV5-1 and TRBJ2-3; 11 bases line up with TRBD1. Germline loops: CDR1 SGHRS, CDR2 YFSETQ. After removal of 3 bases from V and 0 bases from J, the junction contained 12 bases not matched to a gene. The CDR3 runs to 19 residues. CDR3 DNA sequence: TGCGCCAGCAGCTCGCCCGGGACAGGGGGAGTCTCTAGCACAGATACGCAGTATTTT. It yields the protein CASSSPGTGGVSSTDTQYF.

The genes are TRBV11-2 and TRBJ2-7; unclear D gene. Trimming cost V 2 bases and J 4 bases, with 12 bases left between them. CDR1 is SGHAT and CDR2 is FQNNGV in the germline V gene. CDR3 length: 14 residues. In nucleotides, the CDR3 is TGTGCCAGCAGCTTAATCAGGAAGACGTACGAGCAGTACTTC. It codes for CASSLIRKTYEQYF. The entire variable domain, with the rest obtained from reference TRBV11-2 and TRBJ2-7, is as follows: EAGVAQSPRYKIIEKRQSVAFWCNPISGHATLYWYQQILGQGPKLLIQFQNNGVVDDSQLPKDRFSAERLKGVDSTLKIQPAKLEDSAVYLCASSLIRKTYEQYFGPGTRLTVT.